This entry lists 31 T cell receptor beta chains sequenced from one sample in a study of blood T cell repertoires in COVID-19. The data were produced by immunoSEQ multiplex PCR, yet TCRdb's version contains in-frame clones alone and is incomplete. The data contain over 150,000 clones, around 74% of them singletons. Sequencing was done on a sample of peripheral blood. These receptors all come from a man aged 70 or older with acute or convalescent COVID-19.

As DNA, the CDR3 is TGTGCCAGCAGCTCCCCAGGGAAAAGATCACCCCTCCACTTT. Translation gives CASSSPGKRSPLHF. This chain connects TRBV7-8 to TRBJ1-6; maybe TRBD1 (5 bases). The germline V gene encodes CDR1 SGHVS and CDR2 FQNEAQ. CDR3 length: 14 amino acids. V lost 4 bases to trimming and J lost 10 bases, with 14 bases between them. Full variable domain (missing parts from reference TRBV7-8 and TRBJ1-6): GAGVSQSPRYKVAKRGQDVALRCDPISGHVSLFWYQQALGQGPEFLTYFQNEAQLDKSGLPSDRFFAERPEGSVSTLKIQRTQQEDSAVYLCASSSPGKRSPLHFGNGTRLTVT.

In nucleotides, the CDR3 is TGTGCCAGCAGCGGTATAGGGACTAGTCAACAGACCCAGTACTTC. Translated, it gives CASSGIGTSQQTQYF. This chain connects TRBV28 to TRBJ2-5; 8 bases fit TRBD2. J gave up 6 bases and V 6 bases, and 12 bases lay outside the gene matches. Germline-derived CDR1 and CDR2 are MDHEN and SYDVKM. The CDR3 totals 15 residues.

The rearrangement joins TRBV1 to TRBJ2-2; TRBD2 was called by the table and not checked on the DNA. TRBV1 is shown as a pseudogene. This CDR3 has 15 amino acids. In DNA form, the CDR3 reads TGCACCAGCAGCCAAGATCGCCGGTTCACCGGGGAGCTGTTTTTT. Translated: CTSSQDRRFTGELFF.

V and J are TRBV7-2 and TRBJ1-2; D not certain. Per the germline V gene, CDR1 is SGHTA and CDR2 is FQGNSA. V was shortened by 5 bases and J by 4 bases, with 5 bases between the two germline ends. The CDR3 covers 11 residues. For the CDR3, the DNA is TGTGCCAGCAGCCCCTCCTATGGCTACACCTTC. This translates into CASSPSYGYTF. Based on the CDR3 plus reference TRBV7-2 and TRBJ1-2, the full variable domain is GAGVSQSPSNKVTEKGKDVELRCDPISGHTALYWYRQSLGQGLEFLIYFQGNSAPDKSGLPSDRFSAERTGGSVSTLTIQRTQQEDSAVYLCASSPSYGYTFGSGTRLTVV.

The chain couples TRBV2 to TRBJ2-3; TRBD2 is a possible D gene (5 bases). V was cut by 6 bases and J by 0 bases, with 16 bases left in between. CDR1 is SNHLY and CDR2 is FYNNEI in the germline V gene. The CDR3 totals 16 residues. The CDR3 sequence: CASSLEAETSTDTQYF. The CDR3 bases are TGTGCCAGCAGCCTAGAAGCGGAAACTAGCACAGATACGCAGTATTTT.

V gene TRBV2 combines with J gene TRBJ2-2, with TRBD1 identical over 7 bases. Trimming cost V 6 bases and J 0 bases; bases outside gene matches: 1. Germline values: CDR1 SNHLY, CDR2 FYNNEI. CDR3 size: 14 residues. CDR3 region: CASRDRTNTGELFF. CDR3 bases: TGTGCCAGCAGGGACAGGACGAACACCGGGGAGCTGTTTTTT.

A remark on this clone: The junction differs from germline at one of its ends, possibly a read error. J is TRBJ1-1 and V is TRBV5-1, with 10 positions matching TRBD1. The CDR3 runs to 13 residues. Germline lookup yields CDR1 SGHRS and CDR2 YFSETQ. DNA for the CDR3: TGCGCCAGCAGCCTAGGACAGGGGGATGTTGCTCTCTTT. Protein product: CASSLGQGDVALF.

The chain has TRBV7-8 and TRBJ2-1; possible D gene TRBD2, 6 bases. Germline CDR1 and CDR2: SGHVS and FQNEAQ. This CDR3 region has 15 residues. Trimming left V 2 bases short and J 3 bases short, with 11 bases between. Here the CDR3 reads CASSLSSGHYNEQFF. The CDR3 region has the DNA TGTGCCAGCAGCTTAAGTAGCGGTCACTACAATGAGCAGTTCTTC.

This rearrangement joins TRBV28 to TRBJ2-5; perhaps TRBD1 as D (6 bases). The CDR3 runs 16 residues. V lost 4 bases to trimming and J lost 4 bases, with 19 bases between them. Looked up from germline, CDR1 is MDHEN and CDR2 is SYDVKM. The CDR3 reads CASSSPLFRGRETQYF. The CDR3 DNA reads TGTGCCAGCAGTTCCCCTCTTTTCAGGGGACGAGAGACCCAGTACTTC.

The rearrangement links TRBV24-1 to TRBJ2-3; D may be TRBD1 (5 bases). The germline V and J ends were trimmed by 9 bases and 2 bases, with 11 bases remaining between them. Germline V gene data show CDR1 as KGHDR and CDR2 as SFDVKD. The CDR3 has 13 residues. Written as DNA, the CDR3 is TGTGCCACCGGGGCCCGCCACACAGATACGCAGTATTTT. This translates into CATGARHTDTQYF.

The J gene is TRBJ2-7, the V gene TRBV5-1; 14 bases agree with TRBD2. Germline CDR1 SGHRS, CDR2 YFSETQ. This CDR3 has 15 amino acids. V was pared by 4 bases and J by 3 bases, with 3 bases of the junction left unmatched. CDR3 residues: CASSPGTSGGYEQYF. The CDR3 bases are TGCGCCAGCAGCCCCGGGACTAGCGGGGGCTACGAGCAGTACTTC.

The chain couples TRBV2 to TRBJ1-1; TRBD1 is a possible D gene (6 bases). Germline V gene sequence: CDR1 SNHLY, CDR2 FYNNEI. The CDR3 is 13 residues long. V shed 6 bases and J shed 5 bases, with 13 bases lying between them. The CDR3 nucleotides read TGTGCCAGCAGCACTACCCAGGGGACTGAAGCTTTCTTT. Its protein product is CASSTTQGTEAFF.

The rearrangement joins TRBV15 to TRBJ2-5; 9 bases match TRBD2. Germline assignment: CDR1 LNHNV and CDR2 YYDKDF (reference sequence). V dropped 4 bases and J dropped 5; count of bases not matched to a gene: 8. The CDR3 consists of 15 residues. This CDR3 is CATSTLSGGGETQYF. For the CDR3, the DNA is TGTGCCACCAGCACCCTTAGCGGGGGTGGGGAGACCCAGTACTTC.

This clone was recorded only once. The V and J genes are TRBV6-1 and TRBJ1-1, with 7 bases that match TRBD1. Germline V CDR1 and CDR2: MNHNS, SASEGT. CDR3 size: 18 residues. The junction had 19 bases not matched to a gene; V was cut back by 2 bases and J by 7 bases. CDR3 DNA: TGTGCCAGCAGTGAAATTGGGCCAGGGGGTGCGTATGGGAGTGAAGCTTTCTTT. Translating it yields CASSEIGPGGAYGSEAFF.

The V and J genes are TRBV5-5 and TRBJ1-1; 10 bases are a match to TRBD1. The CDR3 contains 16 residues. V lost 4 bases, J lost 1 base, and 7 bases stayed unmatched. Germline V gene lookup returns CDR1 SGHKS and CDR2 YYEKEE (reference sequence). The CDR3 loop is CASSRQGALWNTEAFF. As DNA, the CDR3 is TGTGCCAGCAGCCGACAGGGGGCCTTGTGGAACACTGAAGCTTTCTTT.

The chain joins TRBV27 to TRBJ1-1; D unresolved. The CDR3 covers 13 residues. The V gene lost 9 bases and the J gene lost 4 bases, with 15 bases spanning the gap. Germline V gives CDR1 MNHEY, CDR2 SMNVEV (reference sequence). In DNA form, the CDR3 reads TGTGCCAGGATCTCTGGAGGCAGCACTGAAGCTTTCTTT. It translates to CARISGGSTEAFF.

This chain connects TRBV6-5 to TRBJ1-3; 7 positions match TRBD1. The J segment lost 4 bases and the V segment lost 3 bases, leaving 9 bases of the junction unmatched. The CDR3 consists of 16 residues. Germline V gene lookup returns CDR1 MNHEY and CDR2 SVGAGI. CDR3 sequence reads: CASSYEEGALGNTIYF. The CDR3 DNA follows: TGTGCCAGCAGTTATGAGGAGGGGGCCCTAGGAAACACCATATATTTT.

The rearrangement joins TRBV28 to TRBJ1-2; possibly TRBD1 for D (6 bases). CDR1 and CDR2 (germline): MDHEN, SYDVKM. The CDR3 length is 17 residues. Deletions cut 5 bases from V and 3 bases from J, with 22 bases between. CDR3 amino acids: CASSMADRWSGDYGYTF. The CDR3 DNA sequence: TGTGCCAGCAGTATGGCTGACAGGTGGAGCGGAGACTATGGCTACACCTTC.

The chain carries TRBV7-8 and TRBJ2-3; 11 bases are a match to TRBD2. The V gene's germline CDR1 is SGHVS and CDR2 FQNEAQ. The ends lost 0 bases at V and 7 bases at J; junction bases unmatched: 6. The CDR3 is 16 residues long. As DNA, the CDR3 is TGTGCCAGCAGCTTAGCGATTAGCGGGGGGGCGAATACGCAGTATTTT. It specifies CASSLAISGGANTQYF.

The V call is TRBV9, the J call TRBJ2-2, with D possibly being TRBD2 (5 bases). CDR1 and CDR2 from the germline V gene are SGDLS and YYNGEE. This CDR3 spans 15 amino acids. The V end lost 0 bases, the J end lost 6 bases, and 12 bases lay between the germline ends. The CDR3 loop reads CASSVDRPGSGELFF. CDR3 nucleotide sequence: TGTGCCAGCAGCGTAGATCGACCGGGATCCGGGGAGCTGTTTTTT.

The chain is built from TRBV6-1 and TRBJ1-2; tentatively, D is TRBD1 (5 bases). The CDR3 is made up of 16 amino acids. Germline-derived CDR1 and CDR2 are MNHNS and SASEGT. Trimming left V 0 bases short and J 5 bases short, with 16 bases between. For the CDR3, the DNA is TGTGCCAGCAGTGAAGCGATGACAGCTCCGCATTATGGCTACACCTTC. Translated, it gives CASSEAMTAPHYGYTF.

V is TRBV2 and J is TRBJ2-2, with D possibly matching TRBD1 (6 bases). This CDR3 region has 15 residues. V was shortened by 6 bases and J by 6 bases, with 17 bases between the two germline ends. Germline CDR1 is SNHLY and CDR2 is FYNNEI. CDR3 coding DNA: TGTGCCAGCAGGCCAACCGCAGGGGTGGCCGGGGAGCTGTTTTTT. Protein: CASRPTAGVAGELFF.

Only a few counts were recorded for this clone. The V gene is TRBV7-2, the J gene TRBJ2-5; possibly TRBD2 for D (5 bases). The CDR3 consists of 16 residues. Germline CDR1 and CDR2: SGHTA and FQGNSA. V was cut by 8 bases and J by 2 bases, with 21 bases left in between. The CDR3, as DNA: TGTGCCAGCGCCGCCGGTGGGCTAGCAATACAAGAGACCCAGTACTTC. Encoded protein: CASAAGGLAIQETQYF.

This clone was counted a few times. V gene TRBV30 combines with J gene TRBJ1-3, with D hard to call. Germline values: CDR1 GTSNPN, CDR2 SVGIG (reference sequence). V was trimmed by 2 bases and J by 4 bases, leaving 9 bases between them. This CDR3 has 13 amino acids. CDR3 in amino acids: CAWSPRVGNTIYF. As DNA, the CDR3 is TGTGCCTGGAGTCCTCGGGTGGGAAACACCATATATTTT.

This chain links TRBV10-3 with TRBJ1-4; TRBD1 is a possible D gene (6 bases). The germline V and J ends were trimmed by 3 bases and 4 bases, with 15 bases remaining between them. The CDR3 runs 16 residues. Germline CDR1 is ENHRY and CDR2 is SYGVKD. CDR3 in DNA: TGTGCCATCAGTGACCCCCAAGCAGGGGTTAATGAAAAACTGTTTTTT. It translates to CAISDPQAGVNEKLFF.

The J gene is TRBJ1-4, the V gene TRBV3-1 (or the pseudogene TRBV3-2); TRBD1 is a possible D gene (6 bases). The CDR3 totals 13 residues. Between the trimmed V and J ends, which lost 0 bases and 10 bases, there was a span of 9 bases. Germline CDR1 reads LGHDT; CDR2 reads YNNKEL (reference sequence). Here the CDR3 reads CASSQDTDRKLFF. In DNA, the CDR3 is TGTGCCAGCAGCCAAGACACGGACAGAAAACTGTTTTTT.

V usage is TRBV11-3 and J usage is TRBJ1-5, with TRBD1 matching over 8 bases. The CDR3 loop spans 20 amino acids. V was pared by 2 bases and J by 2 bases, with 17 bases of the junction left unmatched. CDR1 and CDR2 (germline): SGHNT, YENEEA. The CDR3 sequence is CASSLNSFPQGAGGNQPQHF. CDR3 sequence (DNA): TGTGCCAGCAGCTTAAACTCCTTTCCTCAGGGGGCAGGTGGCAATCAGCCCCAGCATTTT.

The chain carries TRBV27 and TRBJ1-2; D ambiguous. Germline V lookup: CDR1 MNHEY, CDR2 SMNVEV (reference sequence). The V end lost 8 bases, the J end lost 7 bases, and 17 bases lay between the germline ends. The CDR3 is 13 residues long. CDR3 residues: CASGELFGFGYTF. CDR3 in DNA: TGTGCCAGCGGCGAGTTGTTCGGGTTTGGCTACACCTTC.

This rearrangement joins TRBV7-8 to TRBJ2-3, with unresolved D. Trimming removed 3 bases at V and 7 bases at J, with 11 bases between. The CDR3 length is 13 residues. Per germline, CDR1 SGHVS and CDR2 FQNEAQ. Written as DNA, the CDR3 is TGTGCCAGCAGCTTTTCTAGAGACTATACGCAGTATTTT. Protein product: CASSFSRDYTQYF.

V usage is TRBV6-5 and J usage is TRBJ2-3; D is undetermined. Trimming left V 6 bases short and J 2 bases short, with 12 bases between. This CDR3 has 14 residues. CDR1 and CDR2 from the germline V gene are MNHEY and SVGAGI. Here the CDR3 DNA reads TGTGCCAGCAGCCGACTGGGTAACACAGATACGCAGTATTTT. Translated: CASSRLGNTDTQYF.

The gene calls are TRBV4-3 and TRBJ2-1, with D possibly being TRBD2 (5 bases). V shed 0 bases and J shed 0 bases, with 15 bases lying between them. CDR3 length equals 18 residues. CDR1 is LGHNA, CDR2 YSLEER, per germline. This CDR3 is CASSQDLERPSSYNEQFF. DNA of the CDR3: TGCGCCAGCAGCCAAGACCTCGAGCGGCCCAGCTCCTACAATGAGCAGTTCTTC.